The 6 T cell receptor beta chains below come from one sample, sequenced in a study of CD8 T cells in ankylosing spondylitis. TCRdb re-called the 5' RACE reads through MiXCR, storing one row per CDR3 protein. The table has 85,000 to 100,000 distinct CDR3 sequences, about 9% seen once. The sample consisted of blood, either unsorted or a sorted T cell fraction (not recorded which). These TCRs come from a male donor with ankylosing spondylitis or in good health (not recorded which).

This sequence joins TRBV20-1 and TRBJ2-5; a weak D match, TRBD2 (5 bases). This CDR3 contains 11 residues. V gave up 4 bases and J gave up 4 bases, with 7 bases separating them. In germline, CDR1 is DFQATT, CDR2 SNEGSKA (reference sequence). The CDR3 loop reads CSAKGVETQYF. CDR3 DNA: TGCAGTGCTAAGGGAGTAGAGACCCAGTACTTC.

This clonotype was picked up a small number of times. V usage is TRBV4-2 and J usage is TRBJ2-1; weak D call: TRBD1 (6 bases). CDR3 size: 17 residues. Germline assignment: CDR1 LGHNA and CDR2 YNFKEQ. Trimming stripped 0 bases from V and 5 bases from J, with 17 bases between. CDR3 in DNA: TGTGCCAGCAGCCAAGATTCTACAGGGCCTTTCAACAATGAGCAGTTCTTC. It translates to CASSQDSTGPFNNEQFF.

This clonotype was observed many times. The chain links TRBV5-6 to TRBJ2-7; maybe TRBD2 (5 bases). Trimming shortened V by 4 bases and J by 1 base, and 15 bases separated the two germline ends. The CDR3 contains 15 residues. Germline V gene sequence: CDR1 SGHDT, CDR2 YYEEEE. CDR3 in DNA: TGTGCCAGCAGCCATACCCCCGGGGTATCCTACGAGCAGTACTTC. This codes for CASSHTPGVSYEQYF.

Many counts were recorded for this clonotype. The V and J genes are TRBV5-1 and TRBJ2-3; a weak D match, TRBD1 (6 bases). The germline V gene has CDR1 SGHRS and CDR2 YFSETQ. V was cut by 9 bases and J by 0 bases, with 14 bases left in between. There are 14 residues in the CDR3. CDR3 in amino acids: CATQWTASTDTQYF. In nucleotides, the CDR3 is TGCGCCACCCAATGGACAGCTAGCACAGATACGCAGTATTTT.

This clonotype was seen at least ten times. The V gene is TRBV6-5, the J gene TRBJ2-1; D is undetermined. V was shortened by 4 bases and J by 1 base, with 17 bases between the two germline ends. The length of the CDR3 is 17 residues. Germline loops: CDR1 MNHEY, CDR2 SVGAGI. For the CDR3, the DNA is TGTGCCAGCAGTTCTACCGGGCAACATGCTTCCTACAATGAGCAGTTCTTC. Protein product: CASSSTGQHASYNEQFF.

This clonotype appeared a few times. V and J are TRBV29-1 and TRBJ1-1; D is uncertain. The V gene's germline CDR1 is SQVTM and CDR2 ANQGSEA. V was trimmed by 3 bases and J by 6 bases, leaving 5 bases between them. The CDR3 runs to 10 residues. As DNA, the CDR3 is TGCAGCGTTGAGGCAGCTGAAGCTTTCTTT. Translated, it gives CSVEAAEAFF.